Below are 30 T cell receptor beta chains sequenced from a single sample in a study of blood T cell repertoires in COVID-19. Measured with immunoSEQ multiplex PCR; TCRdb has only the in-frame clones, and not every one. The profile shows approximately 31,000 clones, 85% of them singletons. Sequenced input: peripheral blood. These receptor sequences come from a woman aged 55-69 years with active COVID-19.

In regard to this clone: One junction end does not reproduce the germline sequence, and a read error may be involved. This chain uses TRBV28 with TRBJ2-2, with TRBD1 matching over 7 bases. Germline V gene sequence: CDR1 MDHEN, CDR2 SYDVKM. The length of the CDR3 is 16 residues. The CDR3 is CAGSFLGTANTGELFF. The CDR3 DNA sequence: TGTGCCGGCAGTTTTCTCGGGACAGCGAACACCGGGGAGCTGTTTTTT. Drawing the rest from reference TRBV28 and TRBJ2-2, the complete variable domain is DVKVTQSSRYLVKRTGEKVFLECVQDMDHENMFWYRQDPGLGLRLIYFSYDVKMKEKGDIPEGYSVSREKKERFSLILESASTNQTSMYLCAGSFLGTANTGELFFGEGSRLTVL.

The chain is built from TRBV19 and TRBJ2-3; 8 bases agree with TRBD2. The CDR3 length is 17 residues. Germline values: CDR1 LNHDA, CDR2 SQIVND (reference sequence). V shed 1 base, J shed 4 bases, and the junction held 10 bases outside the gene matches. The CDR3 DNA follows: TGTGCCAGTAGTATAGTGGTCAGCGGGAGTTTCTCAGATACGCAGTATTTT. As protein: CASSIVVSGSFSDTQYF.

This clone appeared a single time. The rearrangement joins TRBV5-5 to TRBJ1-2, with TRBD1 matching over 8 bases. There are 15 residues in the CDR3. Germline V gene data show CDR1 as SGHKS and CDR2 as YYEKEE (reference sequence). V lost 1 base, J lost 3 bases, and 5 bases stayed unmatched. CDR3 loop: CASSLRAGGDYGYTF. In DNA form, the CDR3 reads TGTGCCAGCAGCTTGAGGGCAGGGGGCGACTATGGCTACACCTTC.

The chain has TRBV27 and TRBJ2-7; D possibly corresponds to TRBD1 (5 bases). V lost 6 bases to trimming and J lost 4 bases, with 16 bases between them. Germline V lookup: CDR1 MNHEY, CDR2 SMNVEV (reference sequence). The CDR3 has 14 amino acids. The DNA for the CDR3 is TGTGCCAGCAGGGTATCGGCAGGGTATTACGAGCAGTACTTC. Amino acids: CASRVSAGYYEQYF.

The table lists this clone with a count of one. The rearrangement joins TRBV19 to TRBJ2-7; TRBD1 agrees at 7 bases. This CDR3 has 15 residues. J was trimmed by 0 bases and V by 6 bases; bases with no gene match: 8. Germline V gives CDR1 LNHDA, CDR2 SQIVND (reference sequence). CDR3 sequence (DNA): TGTGCCAGTAGCTCTTCTGAGGGGGCCTCCTACGAGCAGTACTTC. Translated, it gives CASSSSEGASYEQYF.

The V call is TRBV10-3, the J call TRBJ2-1; maybe TRBD2 (6 bases). CDR1 and CDR2 (germline): ENHRY, SYGVKD. V was trimmed by 5 bases and J by 4 bases, leaving 12 bases between them. This CDR3 comprises 14 residues. DNA for the CDR3: TGTGCCATCAGTCAATCTAGCGAATACAATGAGCAGTTCTTC. Amino acids: CAISQSSEYNEQFF.

The rearrangement joins TRBV4-1 to TRBJ2-1; TRBD2 aligns across 11 bases. Germline trimming cut 2 bases from V and 15 bases from J; bases unmatched to any gene: 12. This CDR3 comprises 15 residues. Germline CDR1 and CDR2: MGHRA and YSYEKL. CDR3 sequence: CASSQLAGGSTGWFF. The CDR3 DNA reads as TGCGCCAGCAGCCAATTAGCGGGGGGGTCCACCGGGTGGTTCTTC.

The chain carries TRBV2 and TRBJ2-7; weak D call: TRBD1 (6 bases). V was cut by 9 bases and J by 6 bases, with 18 bases left in between. Germline V gene data show CDR1 as SNHLY and CDR2 as FYNNEI. The CDR3 has 13 residues. The CDR3 here is CARRTGQGLEQYF. The CDR3 DNA reads TGTGCCAGGAGGACCGGGCAGGGGCTCGAGCAGTACTTC.

This chain uses TRBV5-6 with TRBJ2-7; D is ambiguous. The V gene lost 0 bases and the J gene lost 3 bases, with 7 bases spanning the gap. This CDR3 contains 13 residues. The germline V gene has CDR1 SGHDT and CDR2 YYEEEE. Here the CDR3 DNA reads TGTGCCAGCAGCTTGGGCAGATACTACGAGCAGTACTTC. It yields the protein CASSLGRYYEQYF.

The CDR3 protein is CASSSFGQGANEQFF. Written as DNA, the CDR3 is TGTGCCAGCAGCTCCTTCGGACAGGGGGCCAATGAGCAGTTCTTC. The chain carries TRBV7-2 and TRBJ2-1, with TRBD1 matching 11 bases. The CDR3 contains 15 residues. V lost 4 bases to trimming and J lost 6 bases; unmatched junction nucleotides: 5. CDR1 SGHTA and CDR2 FQGNSA come from the germline V gene.

This sequence joins TRBV7-9 and TRBJ2-1; tentatively, D is TRBD2 (6 bases). The CDR3 loop spans 13 amino acids. With 4 bases removed from V and 4 bases from J, the gap between germline ends came to 8 bases. From germline, CDR1 is SEHNR and CDR2 FQNEAQ (reference sequence). CDR3 protein: CASSSGVYNEQFF. CDR3 nucleotide sequence: TGTGCCAGCAGCTCGGGGGTTTACAATGAGCAGTTCTTC.

The chain has TRBV28 and TRBJ2-7, with TRBD2 matching 8 bases. V lost 4 bases and J lost 5; bases outside the gene matches: 4. The CDR3 is 13 residues long. Germline CDR1 is MDHEN and CDR2 is SYDVKM. This CDR3 is CASSYRGGDEQYF. The CDR3 region has the DNA TGTGCCAGCAGTTACCGGGGGGGGGACGAGCAGTACTTC.

The chain combines TRBV7-3 with TRBJ2-1; TRBD2 agrees at 8 bases. CDR3 length equals 14 residues. Germline CDR1 and CDR2: SGHTA and FQGTGA. V lost 3 bases, J lost 6 bases, and 4 bases stayed unmatched. This CDR3 reads CASSFAGGPNEQFF. CDR3 nucleotide sequence: TGTGCCAGCAGCTTCGCGGGGGGACCCAATGAGCAGTTCTTC.

V gene TRBV5-1 combines with J gene TRBJ1-5; D is uncertain. This CDR3 region has 12 residues. Trimming took off 0 bases at V and 9 bases at J, with 7 bases between the two ends. Germline assignment: CDR1 SGHRS and CDR2 YFSETQ. The CDR3 DNA follows: TGCGCCAGCAGCTTGGATGTCTGGCCCCAGCATTTT. Protein product: CASSLDVWPQHF.

The J gene is TRBJ1-4, the V gene TRBV3-1 (or the pseudogene TRBV3-2); no clear D gene. V dropped 6 bases and J dropped 7 bases, with 15 bases sitting between them. Germline lookup yields CDR1 LGHDT and CDR2 YNNKEL (reference sequence). The CDR3 sequence is 14 residues long. CDR3: CASSASGEFEKLFF. The DNA for the CDR3 is TGTGCCAGCAGTGCGAGTGGGGAGTTTGAAAAACTGTTTTTT.

This chain connects TRBV27 to TRBJ2-7, with 8 bases matching TRBD1. This CDR3 spans 15 amino acids. The junction had 10 bases not matched to a gene; V was cut back by 6 bases and J by 3 bases. Germline loops: CDR1 MNHEY, CDR2 SMNVEV (reference sequence). CDR3 protein: CASRPDRGWDYEQYF. DNA of the CDR3: TGTGCCAGCAGACCCGACAGGGGTTGGGACTACGAGCAGTACTTC.

The chain links TRBV5-3 to TRBJ2-3; 7 bases agree with TRBD1. TRBV5-3 has ORF status, its function being uncertain. The J segment lost 0 bases and the V segment lost 4 bases, leaving 5 bases of the junction unmatched. This CDR3 contains 15 residues. CDR3 nucleotides: TGTGCCAGAAGCAGGGGACAGTCTAGCACAGATACGCAGTATTTT. It specifies CARSRGQSSTDTQYF.

This clone came up a few times. CDR3: CASSLLDRGNEQYF. CDR3 sequence (DNA): TGTGCCAGCAGTCTCCTGGACAGGGGCAACGAGCAGTACTTC. The genes are TRBV27 and TRBJ2-7, with 9 bases aligning to TRBD1. The trim removed 5 bases at V and 5 bases at J, leaving 7 bases unmatched. The germline V gene encodes CDR1 MNHEY and CDR2 SMNVEV (reference sequence). CDR3 length: 14 amino acids.

The chain carries TRBV5-4 and TRBJ1-1; no definite D call. V lost 0 bases and J 1 base, leaving 7 bases between the germline ends. CDR1 SGHNT and CDR2 YYREEE come from the germline V gene (reference sequence). This CDR3 has 14 amino acids. The CDR3 reads CASSLGGQNTEAFF. In DNA form, the CDR3 reads TGTGCCAGCAGCTTGGGAGGGCAGAACACTGAAGCTTTCTTT.

This chain connects TRBV5-5 to TRBJ1-1; the match to TRBD1 covers 10 bases. V lost 1 base and J lost 3; bases outside the gene matches: 6. Germline CDR1 reads SGHKS; CDR2 reads YYEKEE (reference sequence). CDR3 length: 16 residues. CDR3 in DNA: TGTGCCAGCAGCTTGCACGTGGGGACAGGGGACACTGAAGCTTTCTTT. Translation: CASSLHVGTGDTEAFF. Filled out from reference TRBV5-5 and TRBJ1-1, the complete variable domain reads DAGVTQSPTHLIKTRGQQVTLRCSPISGHKSVSWYQQVLGQGPQFIFQYYEKEERGRGNFPDRFSARQFPNYSSELNVNALLLGDSALYLCASSLHVGTGDTEAFFGQGTRLTVV.

The chain couples TRBV30 to TRBJ2-3; 9 nucleotides match TRBD1. CDR1 and CDR2 from the germline V gene are GTSNPN and SVGIG (reference sequence). This CDR3 has 15 residues. V lost 0 bases, J lost 7 bases, and 8 bases stayed unmatched. The CDR3 spells CAWSVQGQGSNTQYF. Here the CDR3 DNA reads TGTGCCTGGAGTGTACAAGGACAGGGGTCAAATACGCAGTATTTT.

The chain uses TRBV7-3 and TRBJ1-1, with D possibly matching TRBD1 (5 bases). CDR3 length: 16 residues. Germline loops: CDR1 SGHTA, CDR2 FQGTGA. The germline V and J ends were trimmed by 1 base and 8 bases, with 20 bases remaining between them. DNA for the CDR3: TGTGCCAGCAGCTTAAGCTCCTTGAGATTTGGACAAGAAGCTTTCTTT. Protein: CASSLSSLRFGQEAFF. Looking up the rest from reference TRBV7-3 and TRBJ1-1 gives the full variable domain: GAGVSQTPSNKVTEKGKYVELRCDPISGHTALYWYRQSLGQGPEFLIYFQGTGAADDSGLPNDRFFAVRPEGSVSTLKIQRTERGDSAVYLCASSLSSLRFGQEAFFGQGTRLTVV.

The chain has TRBV28 and TRBJ2-1; TRBD2 matches 10 bases. The germline V gene has CDR1 MDHEN and CDR2 SYDVKM. The V gene end was trimmed by 3 bases and the J gene end by 9 bases; junction bases not matched to a gene: 8. The length of the CDR3 is 15 residues. The CDR3 sequence: CASSFNSGRSGEQFF. Here the CDR3 DNA reads TGTGCCAGCAGTTTTAATAGCGGGAGGTCCGGTGAGCAGTTCTTC.

This sequence joins TRBV5-1 and TRBJ1-1, with D uncertain. This CDR3 spans 15 amino acids. Looked up from germline, CDR1 is SGHRS and CDR2 is YFSETQ. V dropped 0 bases and J dropped 4 bases, with 13 bases sitting between them. The CDR3 is CASSLASLGGTEAFF. The CDR3 nucleotides are TGCGCCAGCAGCTTGGCCAGCCTGGGAGGCACTGAAGCTTTCTTT.

The CDR3 coding sequence is TGTGCCAGCAGTCAAACAGGAAATCAGCCCCAGCATTTT. This codes for CASSQTGNQPQHF. The genes are TRBV7-8 and TRBJ1-5, with D perhaps matching TRBD1 (5 bases). There are 13 residues in the CDR3. CDR1 and CDR2 (germline): SGHVS, FQNEAQ. Trimming removed 6 bases from V and 4 bases from J, with 10 bases in between.

The V gene is TRBV5-1, the J gene TRBJ1-1; tentatively, D is TRBD1 (5 bases). This CDR3 is 14 amino acids long. V was clipped by 4 bases and J by 3 bases, with 13 bases between them. CDR1 is SGHRS and CDR2 is YFSETQ in the germline V gene. The CDR3 DNA follows: TGCGCCAGCAGCGGGGCCAGGGTTGACACTGAAGCTTTCTTT. Protein: CASSGARVDTEAFF.

The genes are TRBV5-6 and TRBJ1-2; D is uncertain. The CDR3 extends over 13 amino acids. Germline loops: CDR1 SGHDT, CDR2 YYEEEE. Trimming took 2 bases from V and 0 from J, leaving 5 bases between them. CDR3 in DNA: TGTGCCAGCAGCTTCACAACTAACTATGGCTACACCTTC. Translated, it gives CASSFTTNYGYTF.

The chain uses TRBV5-1 and TRBJ1-3; D gene unclear. The ends were cut back, 4 bases at V and 4 bases at J, with 18 bases in the middle. From germline, CDR1 is SGHRS and CDR2 YFSETQ. The CDR3 sequence is 16 residues long. As DNA, the CDR3 is TGCGCCAGCAGCGAACAGCCGCGGGGTAGCGGAAACACCATATATTTT. Its protein product is CASSEQPRGSGNTIYF.

This clone was found a few times. V gene TRBV20-1 combines with J gene TRBJ1-2, with TRBD1 as a possible D gene (6 bases). Looked up from germline, CDR1 is DFQATT and CDR2 is SNEGSKA (reference sequence). The V and J ends lost 3 bases and 8 bases respectively, with 22 bases between them. The CDR3 length is 15 residues. Here the CDR3 DNA reads TGCAGTGCTAGTGAGGGGGGTTGGGGGAGTAACGGCTACACCTTC. It is translated as CSASEGGWGSNGYTF.

The CDR3 region has the DNA TGTGCCACCAGCCAGGGGAGCCAGCATGGCTACACCTTC. This codes for CATSQGSQHGYTF. The chain employs TRBV24-1 and TRBJ1-2; D is perhaps TRBD1 (6 bases). CDR1 KGHDR and CDR2 SFDVKD come from the germline V gene. With 7 bases removed from V and 6 bases from J, the gap between germline ends came to 14 bases. This CDR3 region has 13 residues.